These 9 T cell receptor beta chains originate from one sample sequenced in a study of cytomegalovirus exposure and HLA in healthy donors. The PCR employed 60 Vbeta primers together with 13 Jbeta primers. Produced via immunoSEQ multiplex PCR; TCRdb's table is partial and in-frame only. Altogether 210,000 or so clones are present, less than 85% being singletons, with the ten largest covering around 0.63%. The sample comprised PBMCs. The origin of the receptors is a man between 18 and 35 years old in good health and CMV-seronegative.

V usage is TRBV5-6 and J usage is TRBJ1-2, with TRBD1 as a possible D gene (6 bases). CDR1 SGHDT and CDR2 YYEEEE come from the germline V gene. Between the trimmed V and J ends, which lost 4 bases and 3 bases, there was a span of 16 bases. The CDR3 extends over 15 amino acids. This CDR3 is CASSVGQLRYYGYTF. In DNA form, the CDR3 reads TGTGCCAGCAGCGTAGGACAGCTAAGGTACTATGGCTACACCTTC. Drawing the rest from reference TRBV5-6 and TRBJ1-2, the complete variable domain is DAGVTQSPTHLIKTRGQQVTLRCSPKSGHDTVSWYQQALGQGPQFIFQYYEEEERQRGNFPDRFSGHQFPNYSSELNVNALLLGDSALYLCASSVGQLRYYGYTFGSGTRLTVV.

Only one count was recorded for this clone. The CDR3 is CAIRVIGQGTDTQYF. The CDR3 DNA reads TGTGCCATCAGAGTCATCGGACAGGGGACAGATACGCAGTATTTT. The chain couples TRBV10-3 to TRBJ2-3, with TRBD1 matching 9 bases. The CDR3 has 15 amino acids. Per germline, CDR1 ENHRY and CDR2 SYGVKD. V shed 6 bases, J shed 3 bases, and the junction held 7 bases outside the gene matches.

This clone was counted only a few times. V is TRBV5-1 and J is TRBJ2-7; 7 bases map to TRBD1. The V segment lost 4 bases and the J segment 3 bases; nucleotides outside the gene matches: 7. Germline CDR1 is SGHRS and CDR2 is YFSETQ. CDR3 length: 14 amino acids. CDR3 loop: CASSPGQDLYEQYF. CDR3 nucleotide sequence: TGCGCCAGCAGCCCCGGACAGGACCTCTACGAGCAGTACTTC. Variable domain in full (rest from reference TRBV5-1 and TRBJ2-7): KAGVTQTPRYLIKTRGQQVTLSCSPISGHRSVSWYQQTPGQGLQFLFEYFSETQRNKGNFPGRFSGRQFSNSRSEMNVSTLELGDSALYLCASSPGQDLYEQYFGPGTRLTVT.

The gene calls are TRBV2 and TRBJ1-1, with TRBD1 identical over 7 bases. The germline V gene encodes CDR1 SNHLY and CDR2 FYNNEI. V gave up 10 bases and J gave up 3 bases; unmatched junction bases: 8. This CDR3 has 13 amino acids. For the CDR3, the DNA is TGTGCCAACATGGACAGGCGTGACACTGAAGCTTTCTTT. Translation: CANMDRRDTEAFF.

The chain uses TRBV20-1 and TRBJ1-1, with D unclear. V was shortened by 6 bases and J by 4 bases, with 9 bases between the two germline ends. The CDR3 runs to 11 residues. Per the germline V gene, CDR1 is DFQATT and CDR2 is SNEGSKA (reference sequence). In DNA, the CDR3 is TGCAGTGCCCCCTATGTCACTGAAGCTTTCTTT. It encodes CSAPYVTEAFF.

The chain has TRBV6-5 and TRBJ2-7; 8 bases align to TRBD2. Germline CDR1 and CDR2: MNHEY and SVGAGI. This CDR3 contains 14 residues. The V segment lost 1 base and the J segment 7 bases; nucleotides outside the gene matches: 6. The CDR3 nucleotides are TGTGCCAGCAGTTACTACGGGAGGGATTGGGAGCAGTACTTC. The encoded protein is CASSYYGRDWEQYF.

The rearrangement links TRBV5-1 to TRBJ2-7; D perhaps matches TRBD1 (6 bases). Deletions cut 0 bases from V and 2 bases from J, with 12 bases between. The germline V gene has CDR1 SGHRS and CDR2 YFSETQ. CDR3 size: 15 residues. This CDR3 is CASSLAGTLAYEQYF. The CDR3 bases are TGCGCCAGCAGCTTGGCGGGGACACTAGCCTACGAGCAGTACTTC.

Only a few counts were recorded for this clone. J is TRBJ1-2 and V is TRBV2; maybe TRBD1 (6 bases). V lost 2 bases to trimming and J lost 4 bases, with 11 bases between them. The germline V gene encodes CDR1 SNHLY and CDR2 FYNNEI. The CDR3 has 14 residues. CDR3 residues: CASSERPTGYGYTF. The CDR3 bases are TGTGCCAGCAGTGAAAGGCCGACAGGCTATGGCTACACCTTC.

The chain combines TRBV5-4 with TRBJ1-4, with D unresolved. Trimming removed 2 bases at V and 5 bases at J, with 4 bases between. This CDR3 spans 12 amino acids. The V gene's germline CDR1 is SGHNT and CDR2 YYREEE (reference sequence). CDR3 coding DNA: TGTGCCAGCAGCTTACGGAATGAAAAACTGTTTTTT. It encodes CASSLRNEKLFF.